These 23 T cell receptor beta chains share one sample of origin, sequenced in a study of T cells expressing NK-cell markers. From the 5' RACE reads, TCRdb lists one entry per CDR3 protein and no DNA. In total, the table holds about 300,000 distinct CDR3 sequences. The specimen was blood T cells: a sorted CD56 or NKG2C T cell subset, CD4+ or CD8+ T cells, or bulk PBMC T cells (not recorded which). Receptors were obtained from a woman aged 18-69 years in good health.

The chain couples TRBV7-2 to TRBJ2-1; the D call of TRBD1 rests on TCRdb alone, since no DNA is present to check it. The CDR3 is 13 amino acids. Germline CDR1 SGHTA, CDR2 FQGNSA. CDR3 region: CASSPRGGDEQFF.

The chain employs TRBV5-1 and TRBJ1-4. The CDR3 is 13 amino acids. Germline values: CDR1 SGHRS, CDR2 YFSETQ. This CDR3 is CASRNLGMEKLFF.

The chain carries TRBV7-6 and TRBJ1-3; TCRdb names TRBD1, which stays unverified in the absence of DNA. The CDR3 contains 15 residues. Germline loops: CDR1 SGHVS, CDR2 FNYEAQ. The CDR3 reads CASSPTTVSGNTIYF.

This chain uses TRBV12-3 or TRBV12-4 with TRBJ2-1. CDR3 length: 11 residues. The CDR3 region is CASSFKREQFF.

The genes are TRBV9 and TRBJ2-7; TCRdb's D call, TRBD1, is unchecked because there is no DNA. Germline CDR1 is SGDLS and CDR2 is YYNGEE. CDR3 length: 14 amino acids. The CDR3 protein is CASSVGRFENEQYF.

This sequence joins TRBV6-2 or TRBV6-3 and TRBJ1-5. The CDR3 length is 15 residues. CDR1 is MNHEY and CDR2 is SVGEGT in the germline V gene. The CDR3 region is CASRNAGDSNQPQHF.

The V call is TRBV12-3 or TRBV12-4, the J call TRBJ1-1; TCRdb lists TRBD1, though no DNA is available to test this call. This CDR3 contains 13 residues. Here the CDR3 reads CASSLRRGPSAFF.

The V gene is TRBV4-1, the J gene TRBJ1-5. The length of the CDR3 is 17 residues. Germline lookup yields CDR1 MGHRA and CDR2 YSYEKL. CDR3 loop: CASSQTKGLLTNQPQHF.

The rearrangement uses TRBV6-5 and TRBJ1-2; TCRdb indicates TRBD1, and absent DNA this call remains unverified. The CDR3 sequence is 14 residues long. CDR1 and CDR2 from the germline V gene are MNHEY and SVGAGI. The CDR3 is CASSYGGQGNGYTF.

This chain links TRBV5-4 with TRBJ1-1. The CDR3 totals 13 residues. Germline-derived CDR1 and CDR2 are SGHNT and YYREEE (reference sequence). The CDR3 protein is CASSLPSGTEAFF.

V and J are TRBV4-1 and TRBJ2-1; TCRdb's D gene call, TRBD1, goes unchecked for lack of DNA. The CDR3 has 17 amino acids. Germline-derived CDR1 and CDR2 are MGHRA and YSYEKL. The chain's CDR3 is CASSQSGAGFSYNEQFF.

The chain is built from TRBV20-1 and TRBJ2-1; TCRdb designates TRBD1, a call that cannot be tested without DNA. Germline lookup yields CDR1 DFQATT and CDR2 SNEGSKA (reference sequence). The CDR3 sequence is 13 residues long. CDR3 region: CSAGTGIQNEQFF.

This chain links TRBV20-1 with TRBJ2-5; as DNA is missing, the TRBD1 call by TCRdb cannot be tested. The germline V gene has CDR1 DFQATT and CDR2 SNEGSKA (reference sequence). The CDR3 spans 15 residues. The CDR3 here is CSAQKGAVGQETQYF.

This chain links TRBV18 with TRBJ2-5; TCRdb names TRBD2, which stays unverified in the absence of DNA. The CDR3 is made up of 13 amino acids. The V gene's germline CDR1 is KGHSH and CDR2 LQKENI. The chain's CDR3 is CASSAREGETQYF.

J is TRBJ2-2 and V is TRBV2. CDR1 SNHLY and CDR2 FYNNEI come from the germline V gene. The CDR3 sequence is 13 residues long. The CDR3 is CASSQMNTGELFF.

The J gene is TRBJ1-4, the V gene TRBV6-1. The CDR3 covers 14 residues. Germline values: CDR1 MNHNS, CDR2 SASEGT. CDR3: CASSDGAGGEKLFF.

The rearrangement links TRBV15 to TRBJ1-4. Germline values: CDR1 LNHNV, CDR2 YYDKDF (reference sequence). The CDR3 has 14 residues. The CDR3 region is CATSREGSNEKLFF.

V is TRBV5-1 and J is TRBJ2-3; TCRdb selects TRBD2, and the lack of DNA leaves this call unchecked. Germline V gene sequence: CDR1 SGHRS, CDR2 YFSETQ. The CDR3 loop spans 17 amino acids. This chain's CDR3 is CASSSGLAGGPGDTQYF.

The chain uses TRBV20-1 and TRBJ1-1; no DNA is available, so the TRBD1 call from TCRdb remains unchecked. The CDR3 loop spans 16 amino acids. CDR1 DFQATT and CDR2 SNEGSKA come from the germline V gene (reference sequence). This CDR3 is CSARSNRGSLDTEAFF.

V usage is TRBV12-3 or TRBV12-4 and J usage is TRBJ1-2; TCRdb calls TRBD1, which cannot be checked without DNA. This CDR3 contains 15 residues. The CDR3 protein is CASSHPSTVGYGYTF.

CDR3 in amino acids: CASSLARTRNTDTQYF. This chain uses TRBV12-3 or TRBV12-4 with TRBJ2-3; no DNA is available, so the TRBD2 call from TCRdb remains unchecked. The CDR3 totals 16 residues.

The V gene is TRBV7-2, the J gene TRBJ1-6. The CDR3 spans 13 residues. Germline lookup yields CDR1 SGHTA and CDR2 FQGNSA. CDR3 sequence: CASSRLSDSPLHF. The whole variable domain, remainder taken from reference TRBV7-2 and TRBJ1-6, is GAGVSQSPSNKVTEKGKDVELRCDPISGHTALYWYRQSLGQGLEFLIYFQGNSAPDKSGLPSDRFSAERTGGSVSTLTIQRTQQEDSAVYLCASSRLSDSPLHFGNGTRLTVT.

This chain joins TRBV4-1 and TRBJ2-3; the TRBD2 assignment by TCRdb is unverifiable without DNA. From germline, CDR1 is MGHRA and CDR2 YSYEKL. The CDR3 sequence is 17 residues long. CDR3 protein: CASSREASGGTADTQYF.